What follows are 14 T cell receptor beta chains derived from one specimen sequenced in a study of blood T cell repertoires in COVID-19 (dated by TCRdb to the early 2020s). Library preparation was by the immunoSEQ multiplex PCR assay. TCRdb took this table from immuneACCESS and kept in-frame rearrangements with V and J called. Such tables lack part of the clones; where checked against another copy, unresolved V genes explain under half of the gap, and the rest is unexplained. In all, the sample holds some 28,000 clones, and 87% of those were seen once. The ten largest clones capture roughly 9.9% of the sample. The sample consisted of peripheral blood. Receptor source: a human donor in a cohort sampled during active COVID-19.

V is TRBV5-1 and J is TRBJ2-7; possible D gene TRBD2, 5 bases. The CDR3 extends over 15 amino acids. CDR1 is SGHRS and CDR2 is YFSETQ in the germline V gene. The germline V and J ends were trimmed by 0 bases and 3 bases, with 13 bases remaining between them. The CDR3 reads CASSLGRTVVYEQYF. CDR3 DNA sequence: TGCGCCAGCAGCTTGGGGAGGACCGTGGTCTACGAGCAGTACTTC.

The chain recombines TRBV6-1 with TRBJ1-6; D is unclear. V dropped 3 bases and J dropped 5 bases, with 8 bases sitting between them. Germline V lookup: CDR1 MNHNS, CDR2 SASEGT. There are 14 residues in the CDR3. The DNA of the CDR3 is TGTGCCAGCAGTGAGGGCAGGAATAATTCACCCCTCCACTTT. Translated, it gives CASSEGRNNSPLHF.

J is TRBJ2-4 and V is TRBV18; D is possibly TRBD2 (5 bases). Germline V gene data show CDR1 as KGHSH and CDR2 as LQKENI. Trimming pared 3 bases from V and 0 bases from J, leaving 9 bases between. This CDR3 has 15 amino acids. CDR3 region: CASSPQAVAKNIQYF. The CDR3, as DNA: TGTGCCAGCTCACCCCAAGCGGTAGCCAAAAACATTCAGTACTTC.

The rearrangement joins TRBV2 to TRBJ1-1; the D gene is possibly TRBD1 (5 bases). This CDR3 has 15 residues. CDR1 and CDR2 (germline): SNHLY, FYNNEI. Trimming removed 3 bases from V and 3 bases from J, with 14 bases in between. This CDR3 is CASSDRAVRYTEAFF. The CDR3 DNA follows: TGTGCCAGCAGTGACAGGGCGGTACGGTACACTGAAGCTTTCTTT.

The chain has TRBV5-1 and TRBJ2-1; TRBD2 matches at 7 bases. CDR3 length equals 15 residues. Per the germline V gene, CDR1 is SGHRS and CDR2 is YFSETQ. Losses at the gene ends were 4 bases for V and 3 bases for J; bases not matched to a gene: 7. CDR3: CASSPDGGGYNEQFF. CDR3 coding DNA: TGCGCCAGCAGCCCGGATGGGGGGGGCTACAATGAGCAGTTCTTC.

Notes on this clone: The junction shows a germline mismatch at one end, possibly a read error. V usage is TRBV7-7 and J usage is TRBJ2-5, with D tentatively TRBD2 (6 bases). The V gene's germline CDR1 is SSHAT and CDR2 FNYEAQ (reference sequence). The CDR3 runs to 16 residues. The CDR3 loop is CASSYGTARGQETQYF. The DNA of the CDR3 is TGTGCTAGCAGCTACGGGACTGCAAGAGGGCAAGAGACCCAGTACTTC.

The chain joins TRBV7-9 to TRBJ2-7; a weak D match, TRBD2 (6 bases). The CDR3 totals 13 residues. CDR1 SEHNR and CDR2 FQNEAQ come from the germline V gene (reference sequence). V dropped 4 bases and J dropped 3 bases, with 10 bases sitting between them. CDR3 loop: CASSSSGGYEQYF. CDR3 in DNA: TGTGCCAGCAGCTCGTCCGGGGGCTACGAGCAGTACTTC.

V usage is TRBV5-6 and J usage is TRBJ1-1; D uncertain. There are 14 residues in the CDR3. Germline-derived CDR1 and CDR2 are SGHDT and YYEEEE. The V end was cut by 7 bases, the J end by 2 bases, with 15 bases between. The CDR3 DNA reads as TGTGCCAGCCTTCGGGGTAAGAGAAACACTGAAGCTTTCTTT. This gives the protein CASLRGKRNTEAFF. The full variable domain, with the rest looked up from reference TRBV5-6 and TRBJ1-1, is DAGVTQSPTHLIKTRGQQVTLRCSPKSGHDTVSWYQQALGQGPQFIFQYYEEEERQRGNFPDRFSGHQFPNYSSELNVNALLLGDSALYLCASLRGKRNTEAFFGQGTRLTVV.

The chain links TRBV6-2 or TRBV6-3 to TRBJ2-2, with TRBD2 identical over 10 bases. There are 17 residues in the CDR3. From germline, CDR1 is MNHEY and CDR2 SVGEGT. Trimming at V came to 2 bases and at J to 4 bases, leaving 7 bases not matched to a gene. CDR3 nucleotide sequence: TGTGCCAGCAGTTACAGGACTAGCGGTTCGTTCACCGGGGAGCTGTTTTTT. Residues: CASSYRTSGSFTGELFF.

V is TRBV24-1 and J is TRBJ2-3; TRBD2 matches 8 bases. CDR3 length equals 17 residues. CDR1 and CDR2 from the germline V gene are KGHDR and SFDVKD. The V gene end was trimmed by 7 bases and the J gene end by 0 bases; junction bases not matched to a gene: 11. CDR3 nucleotide sequence: TGTGCCACCAGCGGGGGGGAAACGGGAAAGAGCACAGATACGCAGTATTTT. Residues: CATSGGETGKSTDTQYF.

V is TRBV30 and J is TRBJ2-3; D is unclear. CDR1 GTSNPN and CDR2 SVGIG come from the germline V gene (reference sequence). The CDR3 extends over 13 amino acids. V lost 1 base, J lost 0 bases, and 5 bases lay in between. The CDR3 DNA follows: TGTGCCTGGAGTGCAGGAAGCACAGATACGCAGTATTTT. It specifies CAWSAGSTDTQYF.

This sequence joins TRBV10-1 and TRBJ2-3; TRBD2 agrees at 7 bases. Trimming took 2 bases from V and 8 from J; bases not matched to a gene: 10. The CDR3 covers 15 residues. Germline V gene sequence: CDR1 WNHNN, CDR2 SYGVQD (reference sequence). The CDR3 is CASSERNSGLGTQYF. CDR3 bases: TGCGCCAGCAGTGAGCGGAATAGCGGGCTCGGTACGCAGTATTTT.

The chain combines TRBV2 with TRBJ2-5; 10 nucleotides agree with TRBD2. CDR3 length equals 14 residues. CDR1 is SNHLY and CDR2 is FYNNEI in the germline V gene. Losses at the gene ends were 8 bases for V and 5 bases for J; bases not matched to a gene: 8. Written as DNA, the CDR3 is TGTGCCAGCCTACGGGCGACTAGCGGGGAGACCCAGTACTTC. It yields the protein CASLRATSGETQYF. The full variable domain, completed using reference TRBV2 and TRBJ2-5, is EPEVTQTPSHQVTQMGQEVILRCVPISNHLYFYWYRQILGQKVEFLVSFYNNEISEKSEIFDDQFSVERPDGSNFTLKIRSTKLEDSAMYFCASLRATSGETQYFGPGTRLLVL.

The chain is built from TRBV7-9 and TRBJ2-3; possibly TRBD2 for D (7 bases). Germline V gives CDR1 SEHNR, CDR2 FQNEAQ (reference sequence). V lost 1 base, J lost 0 bases, and 11 bases lay in between. This CDR3 has 16 amino acids. The CDR3 DNA reads TGTGCCAGCAGCTTAGTCCGGGGGGCTAGCACAGATACGCAGTATTTT. This encodes CASSLVRGASTDTQYF.